The next 16 T cell receptor beta chains were all read from a single sample in a study of T cell responses to AZD1222 COVID-19 vaccine. Sequencing used immunoSEQ multiplex PCR; TCRdb keeps in-frame clones, though not all of them. There are approximately 150,000 clones in the sample; approximately 95% occur only once, and around 1% lies in the top ten. Sequences were derived from peripheral blood, sampled on day 0 of MenACWY control vaccination. These receptors were taken from an adult in good health.

The chain combines TRBV10-3 with TRBJ2-3, with D possibly being TRBD2 (6 bases). CDR3 size: 13 residues. CDR1 is ENHRY and CDR2 is SYGVKD in the germline V gene. V lost 4 bases to trimming and J lost 4 bases, with 9 bases between them. The chain's CDR3 is CAISAPGADTQYF. The DNA for the CDR3 is TGTGCCATCAGTGCCCCGGGGGCAGATACGCAGTATTTT.

The CDR3 coding sequence is TGTGCCAGCAGCTTTCCGGGGACTAACTATGGCTACACCTTC. It yields the protein CASSFPGTNYGYTF. V gene TRBV5-5 combines with J gene TRBJ1-2, with D unresolved. V gave up 2 bases and J gave up 0 bases, with 8 bases separating them. This CDR3 comprises 14 residues. The V gene's germline CDR1 is SGHKS and CDR2 YYEKEE (reference sequence).

V gene TRBV7-3 combines with J gene TRBJ2-1; D assignment may be TRBD1 or TRBD2 (5 bases each). Germline CDR1 is SGHTA and CDR2 is FQGTGA. The CDR3 spans 15 residues. Trimming left V 5 bases short and J 4 bases short, with 15 bases between. The CDR3 nucleotides are TGTGCCAGCAGCCTGGGGGTGGGCGCGTACAATGAGCAGTTCTTC. Translating gives CASSLGVGAYNEQFF.

V and J are TRBV3-1 (or the pseudogene TRBV3-2) and TRBJ2-7; D may be TRBD1 (6 bases). The length of the CDR3 is 14 residues. V was trimmed by 0 bases and J by 1 base, leaving 7 bases between them. The germline CDR1 and CDR2 sequences are LGHDT and YNNKEL (reference sequence). CDR3 in amino acids: CASSQDTGSYEQYF. The CDR3 region has the DNA TGTGCCAGCAGCCAAGACACAGGGTCCTACGAGCAGTACTTC.

J is TRBJ2-5 and V is TRBV28; tentatively, D is TRBD2 (6 bases). Trimming pared 6 bases from V and 2 bases from J, leaving 13 bases between. Germline CDR1 reads MDHEN; CDR2 reads SYDVKM. The CDR3 contains 14 residues. The CDR3 DNA is TGTGCCAGCAGCCCGAGACTAGTTCAAGAGACCCAGTACTTC. It translates to CASSPRLVQETQYF.

This sequence joins TRBV6-1 and TRBJ2-1; D call uncertain. The V and J ends lost 3 bases and 15 bases respectively, with 18 bases between them. Germline CDR1 and CDR2: MNHNS and SASEGT. The CDR3 is 13 amino acids. The CDR3 sequence is CASSDVRSPLPFF. The CDR3 DNA reads TGTGCCAGCAGTGATGTCCGGAGTCCACTGCCGTTCTTC.

V is TRBV19 and J is TRBJ2-2; D gene uncertain. The CDR3 covers 17 residues. CDR1 LNHDA and CDR2 SQIVND come from the germline V gene (reference sequence). Trimming left V 3 bases short and J 3 bases short, with 17 bases between. CDR3 bases: TGTGCCAGTAGTATCACCTTAGCTGCCCCTGACACCGGGGAGCTGTTTTTT. Protein product: CASSITLAAPDTGELFF. Full variable domain (remainder filled in from reference TRBV19 and TRBJ2-2): DGGITQSPKYLFRKEGQNVTLSCEQNLNHDAMYWYRQDPGQGLRLIYYSQIVNDFQKGDIAEGYSVSREKKESFPLTVTSAQKNPTAFYLCASSITLAAPDTGELFFGEGSRLTVL.

This chain uses TRBV9 with TRBJ1-2; 8 bases match TRBD1. The CDR3 loop spans 15 amino acids. V trimming: 3 bases; J trimming: 2 bases; junction bases outside the gene matches: 6. The germline V gene encodes CDR1 SGDLS and CDR2 YYNGEE. The CDR3 sequence: CASSARDRMNYGYTF. The CDR3 coding sequence is TGTGCCAGCAGCGCCCGGGACAGGATGAACTATGGCTACACCTTC.

This clone has a single count. CDR3 loop: CATNSPFGRTYGYTF. As DNA, the CDR3 is TGTGCCACCAATTCTCCCTTCGGACGGACCTATGGCTACACCTTC. The rearrangement uses TRBV2 and TRBJ1-2; D is undetermined. The germline gives CDR1 SNHLY, CDR2 FYNNEI. The V end lost 10 bases, the J end lost 4 bases, and 22 bases lay between the germline ends. The CDR3 extends over 15 amino acids.

V gene TRBV5-1 combines with J gene TRBJ1-2; no firm D call. The V gene's germline CDR1 is SGHRS and CDR2 YFSETQ. Deletions cut 4 bases from V and 8 bases from J, with 15 bases between. This CDR3 is built from 13 residues. CDR3 sequence reads: CASSLPDQDGYTF. CDR3 coding DNA: TGCGCCAGCAGCCTCCCCGACCAAGACGGCTACACCTTC.

This chain connects TRBV18 to TRBJ2-3, with TRBD1 matching over 7 bases. The V segment lost 5 bases and the J segment 8 bases; nucleotides outside the gene matches: 10. Germline-derived CDR1 and CDR2 are KGHSH and LQKENI. This CDR3 has 14 amino acids. CDR3 sequence: CASSYGTASGTQYF. The DNA for the CDR3 is TGTGCCAGCTCATACGGGACAGCCTCGGGTACGCAGTATTTT. The entire variable domain, with the rest obtained from reference TRBV18 and TRBJ2-3, is as follows: NAGVMQNPRHLVRRRGQEARLRCSPMKGHSHVYWYRQLPEEGLKFMVYLQKENIIDESGMPKERFSAEFPKEGPSILRIQQVVRGDSAAYFCASSYGTASGTQYFGPGTRLTVL.

This chain joins TRBV11-2 and TRBJ1-1; no clear D gene. Germline V CDR1 and CDR2: SGHAT, FQNNGV. This CDR3 is 12 amino acids long. With 2 bases removed from V and 5 bases from J, the gap between germline ends came to 6 bases. The CDR3 bases are TGTGCCAGCAGCTTACCGGCAACTGAAGCTTTCTTT. Translation gives CASSLPATEAFF.

The V and J genes are TRBV7-9 and TRBJ2-1, with D possibly TRBD2 on 6 matching bases. Trimming pared 4 bases from V and 5 bases from J, leaving 15 bases between. CDR1 SEHNR and CDR2 FQNEAQ come from the germline V gene (reference sequence). CDR3 length: 15 amino acids. CDR3 sequence reads: CASSSWRGIHNEQFF. CDR3 sequence (DNA): TGTGCCAGCAGCTCTTGGCGGGGCATCCACAATGAGCAGTTCTTC.

This rearrangement joins TRBV4-2 to TRBJ2-5, with TRBD2 matching 11 bases. V shed 3 bases and J 1 base; nucleotides not matched to a gene: 4. The CDR3 is 16 residues long. CDR1 is LGHNA and CDR2 is YNFKEQ in the germline V gene. CDR3 amino acids: CASSHLAGGLQETQYF. Written as DNA, the CDR3 is TGTGCCAGCAGCCATCTAGCGGGAGGACTCCAAGAGACCCAGTACTTC.

This chain links TRBV5-1 with TRBJ2-3, with 12 bases lining up with TRBD2. There are 18 residues in the CDR3. The germline gives CDR1 SGHRS, CDR2 YFSETQ. V shed 5 bases, J shed 0 bases, and the junction held 10 bases outside the gene matches. The CDR3 bases are TGCGCCAGCAGTTACAGGGGACTAGCGGGTTCTAGCACAGATACGCAGTATTTT. This codes for CASSYRGLAGSSTDTQYF. Drawing the rest from reference TRBV5-1 and TRBJ2-3, the complete variable domain is KAGVTQTPRYLIKTRGQQVTLSCSPISGHRSVSWYQQTPGQGLQFLFEYFSETQRNKGNFPGRFSGRQFSNSRSEMNVSTLELGDSALYLCASSYRGLAGSSTDTQYFGPGTRLTVL.

V usage is TRBV11-3 and J usage is TRBJ2-3; no firm D call. This CDR3 is built from 14 residues. The V end lost 1 base, the J end lost 2 bases, and 7 bases lay between the germline ends. The V gene's germline CDR1 is SGHNT and CDR2 YENEEA. CDR3 bases: TGTGCCAGCAGCTTAGGATGGTCCACAGATACGCAGTATTTT. It translates to CASSLGWSTDTQYF.